This T cell receptor (beta chain) was captured by sequencing in a study of spatial heterogeneity in lung cancer. Points from the study as a whole: The study found ubiquitous expanded tumor TCRs in blood more at resection than follow-up.

The time point is: sample taken at primary tumor resection. Notes on this clonotype: The target antigen is unknown.

The presence of a unique molecular identifier marked each TCR cDNA molecule. TCRdb used MiXCR to reprocess the 5' RACE reads, holding one entry per CDR3 protein. The sample contains about 92,000 distinct CDR3 sequences, 12% of which appear only once. The germline V and J ends were trimmed by 8 bases and 5 bases, with 9 bases remaining between them. The CDR3 is 11 amino acids. The germline CDR1 and CDR2 sequences are SEHNR and FQNEAQ (reference sequence). This sequence joins TRBV7-9 and TRBJ1-1, with D unresolved. This sequence was found in a male donor with early-stage non-small cell lung cancer. The input for sequencing was PBMCs, taken at surgery. The CDR3 DNA follows: TGTGCCAGCTCTCTAGTAACTGAAGCTTTCTTT. It is translated as CASSLVTEAFF.